The clone carrying this T cell receptor beta chain showed up just a few times. This record comes from a study of blood T cell repertoires in COVID-19. Study-wide context: COVID-19 samples collected from the United States, Italy and Spain covered acute and convalescent phases. Sample material is recorded as cDNA or gDNA derived from T cells, B-cell-depleted T cells, or PBMCs.

Enrollment of patients from Seattle took place during active infection, with longitudinal follow-up. Authors' analysis steps: Using reference gene primer amplification, nucleated cell counts were estimated. Sequencing was performed with immunoSEQ multiplex PCR; in TCRdb, only in-frame clones are kept and a portion is missing. The V and J calls and clone size come from that table; D and trimming were worked out from the DNA. Seen here are some 46,000 clones, 75% to 90% observed once, and the top ten hold around 32%. The specimen sequenced was peripheral blood. This TCR was sampled from a woman of 80 years or more with COVID-19, enrolled during active disease.

The CDR3 sequence: CASSQDRLAGVRETQYF. CDR3 DNA sequence: TGTGCCAGCAGCCAAGATCGACTAGCGGGAGTCCGCGAGACCCAGTACTTC. The chain has TRBV14 and TRBJ2-5; 12 bases are shared with TRBD2. Germline CDR1 is SGHDN and CDR2 is FVKESK. The CDR3 covers 17 residues. V trimming: 0 bases; J trimming: 5 bases; junction bases outside the gene matches: 7.